This TCR beta chain emerged from a study of CD8 T cells in ankylosing spondylitis. The study, taken as a whole, reports: Characteristic of ankylosing spondylitis blood, it appeared, was a TCR beta motif comprising eight highly homologous variants.

Quantitative 5'-RACE with molecular barcodes was used to make the TCR beta libraries. TCRdb reanalysed the 5' RACE reads using MiXCR and keeps one entry per CDR3 protein. The table includes some 840,000 distinct CDR3 sequences, 10% to 15% detected once. A remark on this clonotype: The antigen remains unidentified.

The CDR3 is 17 amino acids. Germline V gives CDR1 SGHDT, CDR2 YYEEEE. Trimming cost V 0 bases and J 0 bases, with 12 bases left between them. The source of this sequence is a male donor with ankylosing spondylitis. The sample comprised blood, either unsorted or a sorted T cell fraction (not recorded which). The chain couples TRBV5-6 to TRBJ2-2; the D is unclear. The CDR3 protein is CASSLGPPTTNTGELFF. CDR3 sequence (DNA): TGTGCCAGCAGCTTGGGGCCCCCGACAACGAACACCGGGGAGCTGTTTTTT.